These 12 T cell receptor beta chains were all obtained from the same sample, sequenced in a study of neoadjuvant anti-PD-1 for oral cavity cancer (dated by TCRdb to 2020 to 2023). Library prep was done by the immunoSEQ multiplex PCR assay. The table comes from immuneACCESS by way of TCRdb, which keeps in-frame sequences with V and J called. Part of the clones is missing from these tables; in studies checked, under half for an unresolved V gene and the rest for unknown reasons. This sample has about 7,600 clones in its table, and roughly 50% of those were observed once. The ten most abundant clones make up approximately 12% of the sample. This specimen's time point label, interpreted: before neoadjuvant nivolumab. The sequencing here drew on tumor tissue, taken before nivolumab (anti-PD-1) treatment. The receptor set was obtained from a person between 35 and 79 years old with oral cavity squamous cell carcinoma.

This sequence joins TRBV20-1 and TRBJ1-2; D remains ambiguous. Trimming cost V 3 bases and J 7 bases, with 9 bases left between them. CDR1 and CDR2 from the germline V gene are DFQATT and SNEGSKA (reference sequence). This CDR3 is built from 11 residues. The CDR3 spells CSARHQSGYTF. In DNA form, the CDR3 reads TGCAGTGCTAGGCACCAGTCTGGCTACACCTTC.

This chain uses TRBV11-2 with TRBJ2-1, with D possibly being TRBD2 (6 bases). The CDR3 has 17 amino acids. V shed 5 bases and J shed 3 bases, with 20 bases lying between them. In germline, CDR1 is SGHAT, CDR2 FQNNGV. The CDR3 region is CASSQVWSGSNYNEQFF. For the CDR3, the DNA is TGTGCCAGCAGCCAAGTCTGGAGCGGGTCGAACTACAATGAGCAGTTCTTC. The whole variable domain, remainder taken from reference TRBV11-2 and TRBJ2-1, is EAGVAQSPRYKIIEKRQSVAFWCNPISGHATLYWYQQILGQGPKLLIQFQNNGVVDDSQLPKDRFSAERLKGVDSTLKIQPAKLEDSAVYLCASSQVWSGSNYNEQFFGPGTRLTVL.

This clone has only a few counts. The rearrangement links TRBV5-6 to TRBJ1-2, with TRBD1 matching 7 bases. J lost 0 bases, V lost 4 bases, and 9 bases had no gene match. The CDR3 sequence is 16 residues long. Germline loops: CDR1 SGHDT, CDR2 YYEEEE. CDR3 DNA sequence: TGTGCCAGCAGCCCCAGGGGGACAGTCACTAACTATGGCTACACCTTC. This translates into CASSPRGTVTNYGYTF. The full variable domain, rest sourced from reference TRBV5-6 and TRBJ1-2, is DAGVTQSPTHLIKTRGQQVTLRCSPKSGHDTVSWYQQALGQGPQFIFQYYEEEERQRGNFPDRFSGHQFPNYSSELNVNALLLGDSALYLCASSPRGTVTNYGYTFGSGTRLTVV.

V gene TRBV30 combines with J gene TRBJ2-1, with 9 bases aligning to TRBD1. The V gene's germline CDR1 is GTSNPN and CDR2 SVGIG (reference sequence). This CDR3 is 17 amino acids long. J gave up 1 base and V 7 bases, and 14 bases lay outside the gene matches. The CDR3 region has the DNA TGTGCCTACCTCCCGGGACAGGGACTAAGTTCCTACAATGAGCAGTTCTTC. It is translated as CAYLPGQGLSSYNEQFF.

This clone was picked up a small number of times. The chain couples TRBV7-9 to TRBJ1-1; no clear D. The germline V gene has CDR1 SEHNR and CDR2 FQNEAQ (reference sequence). Trimming cost V 5 bases and J 1 base, with 8 bases left between them. The CDR3 spans 13 residues. The CDR3 sequence: CASSQLQNTEAFF. CDR3 DNA: TGTGCCAGCAGCCAGCTTCAGAACACTGAAGCTTTCTTT. Supplemented by reference TRBV7-9 and TRBJ1-1, the full variable domain reads DTGVSQNPRHKITKRGQNVTFRCDPISEHNRLYWYRQTLGQGPEFLTYFQNEAQLEKSRLLSDRFSAERPKGSFSTLEIQRTEQGDSAMYLCASSQLQNTEAFFGQGTRLTVV.

This chain uses TRBV6-1 with TRBJ2-1, with D maybe TRBD2 (6 bases). The germline V gene has CDR1 MNHNS and CDR2 SASEGT. The CDR3 is 14 residues long. The V end was cut by 3 bases, the J end by 6 bases, with 12 bases between. The CDR3 sequence: CASSEDVGSNEQFF. CDR3 in DNA: TGTGCCAGCAGTGAGGACGTCGGGAGCAATGAGCAGTTCTTC.

The chain combines TRBV11-3 with TRBJ2-5; D is possibly TRBD2 (6 bases). Germline assignment: CDR1 SGHNT and CDR2 YENEEA. The CDR3 is 15 amino acids. Between the trimmed V and J ends, which lost 5 bases and 2 bases, there was a span of 15 bases. This CDR3 reads CASSQTLGTQETQYF. The CDR3 DNA is TGTGCCAGCAGCCAAACGTTGGGGACTCAAGAGACCCAGTACTTC. Complete variable domain (other parts from reference TRBV11-3 and TRBJ2-5): EAGVVQSPRYKIIEKKQPVAFWCNPISGHNTLYWYLQNLGQGPELLIRYENEEAVDDSQLPKDRFSAERLKGVDSTLKIQPAELGDSAVYLCASSQTLGTQETQYFGPGTRLLVL.

J is TRBJ2-3 and V is TRBV9, with D unresolved. V was pared by 0 bases and J by 6 bases, with 14 bases between. The CDR3 is 15 amino acids. Germline V gene sequence: CDR1 SGDLS, CDR2 YYNGEE. CDR3 in amino acids: CASSVEARLSDTQYF. CDR3 nucleotides: TGTGCCAGCAGCGTAGAAGCCAGATTGTCGGATACGCAGTATTTT.

The rearrangement links TRBV30 to TRBJ1-5, with a possible D match to TRBD1 (6 bases). V was clipped by 2 bases and J by 5 bases, with 16 bases between them. The CDR3 is made up of 15 amino acids. Germline CDR1 is GTSNPN and CDR2 is SVGIG (reference sequence). CDR3 loop: CAWSWGNGGDQPQHF. The CDR3 DNA reads as TGTGCCTGGAGTTGGGGAAATGGGGGCGATCAGCCCCAGCATTTT.

This sequence joins TRBV27 and TRBJ2-3; D gene unclear. V was trimmed by 4 bases and J by 4 bases, leaving 12 bases between them. From germline, CDR1 is MNHEY and CDR2 SMNVEV (reference sequence). The CDR3 has 14 residues. In DNA form, the CDR3 reads TGTGCCAGCAGTTCAATTAAGGTATCAGATACGCAGTATTTT. This gives the protein CASSSIKVSDTQYF.

The V gene is TRBV6-5, the J gene TRBJ1-2, with unresolved D. The CDR3 has 13 residues. The ends were cut back, 7 bases at V and 0 bases at J, with 9 bases in the middle. Looked up from germline, CDR1 is MNHEY and CDR2 is SVGAGI. CDR3 in DNA: TGTGCCAGCAAAGGGTTAGCTAACTATGGCTACACCTTC. It yields the protein CASKGLANYGYTF.

The chain employs TRBV19 and TRBJ2-3; TRBD2 is a possible D gene (5 bases). Germline CDR1 reads LNHDA; CDR2 reads SQIVND (reference sequence). The CDR3 is made up of 13 amino acids. V dropped 7 bases and J dropped 0 bases, with 8 bases sitting between them. The CDR3 sequence: CASKDSSTDTQYF. The CDR3 DNA follows: TGTGCCAGTAAGGACTCGAGCACAGATACGCAGTATTTT.